This T cell receptor (beta chain) was recorded in a study of cytomegalovirus exposure and HLA in healthy donors. Overall study context: As an earlier analysis found, 180 million or so T cells yielded about 120 million unique TCR beta sequences. Study results and limitations: The authors listed around 150 TCR beta chains as cytomegalovirus-associated. Later analysis identified 15,000 to 20,000 TCR beta sequences associated with HLA alleles, using a false discovery rate threshold of 0.05.

Comment on this clone: Its antigen remains unidentified.

From germline, CDR1 is LNHDA and CDR2 SQIVND (reference sequence). This CDR3 spans 13 amino acids. The V gene lost 4 bases and the J gene lost 0 bases, with 5 bases spanning the gap. In the PCR, 60 Vbeta and 13 Jbeta primers were used. Sequencing used immunoSEQ multiplex PCR; TCRdb keeps in-frame clones, though not all of them. The repertoire table contains more than 100,000 clones. The chain combines TRBV19 with TRBJ2-3, with D unclear. The clonotype comes from a man between 18 and 35 years old in good health and CMV-seronegative. The sequenced material came from PBMCs. The CDR3 sequence is CASSTTSTDTQYF. The CDR3 region has the DNA TGTGCCAGTAGTACGACTAGCACAGATACGCAGTATTTT.